A single sample is the source of the 14 T cell receptor beta chains below, sequenced in a study of CD8 T cells in Susac syndrome. Random hexamers were used to reverse transcribe roughly 0.5 to 1 ug of RNA. TCRdb fed the immunoSEQ multiplex PCR reads into MiXCR, producing one record per CDR3 protein. In the table there are over 65,000 distinct CDR3 sequences, about 92% of which are singletons. Material for sequencing was CD4+ T cells from PBMCs. These receptors were taken from a human donor with Susac syndrome.

The count of this clonotype is one. This chain uses TRBV7-9 with TRBJ1-5; D perhaps matches TRBD1 (5 bases). The CDR3 contains 18 residues. Germline V CDR1 and CDR2: SEHNR, FQNEAQ (reference sequence). The V gene lost 3 bases and the J gene lost 0 bases, with 18 bases spanning the gap. CDR3 nucleotides: TGTGCCAGCAGCTTTGGCCGGGAGAGGGGATATAGCAATCAGCCCCAGCATTTT. Translation: CASSFGRERGYSNQPQHF.

The chain recombines TRBV20-1 with TRBJ1-2; 10 positions match TRBD1. V lost 4 bases to trimming and J lost 8 bases; unmatched junction nucleotides: 7. CDR1 and CDR2 from the germline V gene are DFQATT and SNEGSKA (reference sequence). This CDR3 is built from 13 residues. CDR3 DNA sequence: TGCAGTGCTACCGGGACAGGGGACTTCGGCTACACCTTC. Translated: CSATGTGDFGYTF.

The chain carries TRBV5-1 and TRBJ2-2; TRBD1 matches 10 bases. CDR3 length equals 17 residues. Trimming cost V 0 bases and J 4 bases; bases outside gene matches: 6. Germline CDR1 SGHRS, CDR2 YFSETQ. CDR3 in amino acids: CASSLAPGQGFTGELFF. DNA for the CDR3: TGCGCCAGCAGCTTGGCCCCGGGACAGGGGTTCACCGGGGAGCTGTTTTTT. The variable domain in full, completed from reference TRBV5-1 and TRBJ2-2, reads KAGVTQTPRYLIKTRGQQVTLSCSPISGHRSVSWYQQTPGQGLQFLFEYFSETQRNKGNFPGRFSGRQFSNSRSEMNVSTLELGDSALYLCASSLAPGQGFTGELFFGEGSRLTVL.

The gene calls are TRBV12-3 or TRBV12-4 and TRBJ2-2; TRBD1 matches at 7 bases. With 6 bases clipped from V and 3 bases from J, the junction kept 7 bases outside the gene matches. The CDR3 spans 15 residues. CDR3 sequence reads: CASRFRTGDTGELFF. The CDR3 DNA reads as TGTGCCAGCAGATTCCGGACAGGAGACACCGGGGAGCTGTTTTTT.

The chain uses TRBV3-1 and TRBJ1-2; a weak D match, TRBD1 (6 bases). The CDR3 extends over 15 amino acids. The germline gives CDR1 LGHDT, CDR2 YNNKEL (reference sequence). Between the trimmed V and J ends, which lost 6 bases and 5 bases, there was a span of 19 bases. CDR3 region: CASRDSETDRYGYTF. The CDR3 nucleotides are TGTGCCAGCAGGGACAGTGAGACCGACCGTTATGGCTACACCTTC.

This clonotype came up once. The rearrangement joins TRBV20-1 to TRBJ2-2; 7 bases map to TRBD2. The CDR3 length is 11 residues. From germline, CDR1 is DFQATT and CDR2 SNEGSKA (reference sequence). V trimming: 6 bases; J trimming: 8 bases; junction bases outside the gene matches: 3. The CDR3 sequence is CSAAGSGELFF. The CDR3 coding sequence is TGCAGTGCAGCGGGATCTGGGGAGCTGTTTTTT.

The sample holds one count of this clonotype. V and J are TRBV3-1 and TRBJ2-1; TRBD1 aligns across 7 bases. Germline-derived CDR1 and CDR2 are LGHDT and YNNKEL (reference sequence). The CDR3 has 13 amino acids. V lost 2 bases and J lost 8; bases outside the gene matches: 3. The chain's CDR3 is CASSQRGRDEQFF. CDR3 DNA sequence: TGTGCCAGCAGCCAAAGGGGGCGTGATGAGCAGTTCTTC.

V and J are TRBV5-1 and TRBJ2-3, with D possibly TRBD2 on 5 matching bases. The V end was cut by 1 base, the J end by 0 bases, with 6 bases between. The CDR3 has 14 amino acids. CDR1 is SGHRS and CDR2 is YFSETQ in the germline V gene. CDR3 nucleotides: TGCGCCAGCAGCTTGCCGGGAAGCACAGATACGCAGTATTTT. Protein: CASSLPGSTDTQYF.

The V call is TRBV9, the J call TRBJ2-1; a weak D match, TRBD2 (6 bases). Germline loops: CDR1 SGDLS, CDR2 YYNGEE. This CDR3 region has 15 residues. Trimming left V 0 bases short and J 4 bases short, with 11 bases between. CDR3 in amino acids: CASSVELAGYNEQFF. The CDR3 nucleotides read TGTGCCAGCAGCGTAGAATTGGCGGGATACAATGAGCAGTTCTTC. Full variable domain (remainder filled in from reference TRBV9 and TRBJ2-1): DSGVTQTPKHLITATGQRVTLRCSPRSGDLSVYWYQQSLDQGLQFLIQYYNGEERAKGNILERFSAQQFPDLHSELNLSSLELGDSALYFCASSVELAGYNEQFFGPGTRLTVL.

The chain uses TRBV3-1 and TRBJ2-2; TRBD2 is a possible D gene (5 bases). CDR3 length: 16 amino acids. In germline, CDR1 is LGHDT, CDR2 YNNKEL (reference sequence). Between the trimmed V and J ends, which lost 3 bases and 3 bases, there was a span of 14 bases. The CDR3 is CASSQWGSADTGELFF. For the CDR3, the DNA is TGTGCCAGCAGCCAGTGGGGTTCAGCGGACACCGGGGAGCTGTTTTTT.

The chain uses TRBV20-1 and TRBJ2-3; D could derive from TRBD1 or TRBD2 (5 bases each). Trimming stripped 3 bases from V and 4 bases from J, with 8 bases between. Germline CDR1 reads DFQATT; CDR2 reads SNEGSKA (reference sequence). The CDR3 covers 12 residues. CDR3 protein: CSASMGADTQYF. The CDR3 DNA is TGCAGTGCTAGTATGGGGGCAGATACGCAGTATTTT.

The gene calls are TRBV19 and TRBJ2-7, with 7 bases that match TRBD1. Unmatched junction bases numbered 7, after V lost 2 bases and J lost 3 bases. Germline values: CDR1 LNHDA, CDR2 SQIVND (reference sequence). The CDR3 is 15 residues long. For the CDR3, the DNA is TGTGCCAGTAGTATAAAAGCCGACAGGGACTACGAGCAGTACTTC. Translating it yields CASSIKADRDYEQYF.

The chain is built from TRBV5-4 and TRBJ2-1; 8 bases are shared with TRBD2. Germline CDR1 SGHNT, CDR2 YYREEE (reference sequence). With V trimmed by 3 bases and J by 10 bases, 6 bases remained unmatched. The CDR3 covers 13 residues. The CDR3 loop reads CASSSQPGGEQFF. DNA for the CDR3: TGTGCCAGCAGCTCCCAACCGGGGGGGGAGCAGTTCTTC.

This clonotype is a singleton in its sample. The chain combines TRBV2 with TRBJ2-2, with TRBD2 identical over 14 bases. This CDR3 is built from 16 residues. V lost 8 bases to trimming and J lost 4 bases; unmatched junction nucleotides: 6. CDR1 is SNHLY and CDR2 is FYNNEI in the germline V gene. DNA for the CDR3: TGTGCCAGCGGGGGACTAGCGGGAGTATCCACCGGGGAGCTGTTTTTT. Protein product: CASGGLAGVSTGELFF.